The clone carrying this T cell receptor (beta chain) was seen many times. Its antigen is still unknown. These data are taken from a study of T cells in Graves' hyperthyroidism and ophthalmopathy. RNA transcripts yielded amplified TCR beta CDR3 regions. Initially, a first-round RT-PCR of the TCR CDR3 employed the HTBI primer set. TCRdb re-called the multiplex PCR reads through MiXCR, storing one row per CDR3 protein. The sample includes about 510,000 distinct CDR3 sequences, about 46% of them seen just once. Study-level points and caveats: Blood also contained most expanded thyroid clonotypes above 0.001. A model of 13 V-J pairs discriminated ophthalmopathy from stable hyperthyroidism.

Looked up from germline, CDR1 is SEHNR and CDR2 is FQNEAQ (reference sequence). Trimming removed 4 bases from V and 1 base from J, with 14 bases in between. The CDR3 extends over 15 amino acids. The V and J genes are TRBV7-9 and TRBJ2-7, with D perhaps assigned TRBD1 or TRBD2 (5 bases each). Sequencing was done on a sample of peripheral blood or thyroid tissue (not recorded which). This TCR came from an adult woman with Graves' disease, either hyperthyroidism or ophthalmopathy (not recorded which). The CDR3 nucleotides read TGTGCCAGCAGCTCCCGGGACGAGCGTTCCTACGAGCAGTACTTC. Residues: CASSSRDERSYEQYF.